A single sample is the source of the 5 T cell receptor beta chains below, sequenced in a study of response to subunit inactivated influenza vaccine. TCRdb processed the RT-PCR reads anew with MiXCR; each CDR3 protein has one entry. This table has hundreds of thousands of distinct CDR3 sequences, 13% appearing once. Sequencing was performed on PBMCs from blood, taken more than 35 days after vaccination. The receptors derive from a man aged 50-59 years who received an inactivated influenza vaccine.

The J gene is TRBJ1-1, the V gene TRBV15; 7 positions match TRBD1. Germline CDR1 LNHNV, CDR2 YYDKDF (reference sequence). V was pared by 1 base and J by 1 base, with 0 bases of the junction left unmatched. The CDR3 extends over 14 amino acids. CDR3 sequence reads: CATSRGQGNTEAFF. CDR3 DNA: TGTGCCACCAGCAGAGGACAGGGGAACACTGAAGCTTTCTTT.

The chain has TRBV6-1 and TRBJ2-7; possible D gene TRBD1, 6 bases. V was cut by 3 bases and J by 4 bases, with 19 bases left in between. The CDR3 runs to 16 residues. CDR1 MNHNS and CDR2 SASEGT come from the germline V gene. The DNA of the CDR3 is TGTGCCAGCAGTGAGAAAAGTACCGGGACAAATTACGAGCAGTACTTC. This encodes CASSEKSTGTNYEQYF.

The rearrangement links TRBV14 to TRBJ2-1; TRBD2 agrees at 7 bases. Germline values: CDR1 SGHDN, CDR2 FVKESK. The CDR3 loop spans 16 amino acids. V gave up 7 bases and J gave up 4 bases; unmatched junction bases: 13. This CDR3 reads CASTSGGPLLYNEQFF. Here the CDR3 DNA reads TGTGCCAGCACCTCGGGAGGTCCCCTTTTGTACAATGAGCAGTTCTTC.

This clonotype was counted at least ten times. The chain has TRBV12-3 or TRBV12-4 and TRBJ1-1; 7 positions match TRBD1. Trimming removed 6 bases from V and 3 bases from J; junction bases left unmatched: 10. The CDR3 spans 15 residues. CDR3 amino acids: CASSPFTGADTEAFF. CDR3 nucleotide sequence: TGTGCCAGCAGCCCATTCACAGGGGCGGACACTGAAGCTTTCTTT.

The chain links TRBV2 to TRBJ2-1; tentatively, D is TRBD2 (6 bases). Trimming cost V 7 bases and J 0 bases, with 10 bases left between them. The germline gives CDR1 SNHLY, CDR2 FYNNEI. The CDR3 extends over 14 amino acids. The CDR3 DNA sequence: TGTGCCAGCAAGGCGGGGAGCTCCTACAATGAGCAGTTCTTC. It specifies CASKAGSSYNEQFF.